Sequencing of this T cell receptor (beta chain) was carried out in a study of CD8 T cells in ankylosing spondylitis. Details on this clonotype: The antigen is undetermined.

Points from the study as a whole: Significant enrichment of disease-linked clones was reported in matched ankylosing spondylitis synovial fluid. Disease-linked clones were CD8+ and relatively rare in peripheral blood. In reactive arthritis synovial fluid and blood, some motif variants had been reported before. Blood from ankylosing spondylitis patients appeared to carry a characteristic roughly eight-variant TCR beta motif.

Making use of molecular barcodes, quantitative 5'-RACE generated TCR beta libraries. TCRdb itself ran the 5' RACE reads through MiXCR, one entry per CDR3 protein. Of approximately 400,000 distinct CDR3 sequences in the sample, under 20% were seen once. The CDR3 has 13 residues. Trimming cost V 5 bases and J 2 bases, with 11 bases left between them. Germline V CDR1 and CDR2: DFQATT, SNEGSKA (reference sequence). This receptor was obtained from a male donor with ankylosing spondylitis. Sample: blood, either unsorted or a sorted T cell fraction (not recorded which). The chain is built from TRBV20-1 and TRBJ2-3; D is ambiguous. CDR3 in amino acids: CSAPVTSTDTQYF. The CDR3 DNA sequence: TGCAGTGCTCCCGTGACTTCCACAGATACGCAGTATTTT.